This T cell receptor beta chain was recorded in a study of T cell responses to AZD1222 COVID-19 vaccine. Assay: immunoSEQ multiplex PCR; the TCRdb copy retains only in-frame clones and omits some. The table includes 30,000 to 35,000 clones, around 84% detected once. Findings and caveats of the study: Spike-wide coverage was observed for vaccine-associated CD4 TCRs, with dominant responses at 160-218 and 743-854. Donors were chiefly white British, with a greater number of females, and clonal diversity was perhaps underestimated. The reported proportion of spike-specific TCRs targeting unmutated variant regions was nearly half. Only a handful of AZD1222 recipients were seropositive at baseline.

This CDR3 is 11 amino acids long. The V gene lost 7 bases and the J gene lost 3 bases, with 7 bases spanning the gap. CDR1 and CDR2 from the germline V gene are MNHEY and SVGAGI. This clone was seen just once. The antigen remains unidentified. Here the sequenced sample was peripheral blood, taken 28 days after the second AZD1222 dose. V gene TRBV6-5 combines with J gene TRBJ2-7; D is possibly TRBD2 (6 bases). This TCR was sampled from an adult who received the AZD1222 COVID-19 vaccine. The CDR3 reads CASMRGYEQYF. CDR3 nucleotide sequence: TGTGCCAGCATGCGGGGCTACGAGCAGTACTTC.